The present T cell receptor (beta chain) was sequenced within a study of blood T cell repertoires in COVID-19. Overall study context: PBMCs, B-cell-depleted T cells, or T cells were the source of the cDNA or gDNA that made up the material.

Looked up from germline, CDR1 is SGHTA and CDR2 is FQGNSA. With 5 bases clipped from V and 7 bases from J, the junction kept 8 bases outside the gene matches. The CDR3 has 15 amino acids. Assay: immunoSEQ multiplex PCR; the TCRdb copy retains only in-frame clones and omits some. The sample lists more than 200,000 clones, 87% seen once, with 3% in the top ten. Source material: peripheral blood. V and J are TRBV7-2 and TRBJ2-1, with 10 bases lining up with TRBD2. The receptor comes from a young man with active or convalescent COVID-19. The CDR3 region is CASSPSGGALNEQFF. CDR3 nucleotides: TGTGCCAGCAGCCCCAGCGGGGGGGCCCTTAATGAGCAGTTCTTC.